This T cell receptor (beta chain) came from a study of blood T cell repertoires in COVID-19. Assay: immunoSEQ multiplex PCR; the TCRdb copy retains only in-frame clones and omits some. The repertoire holds 60,000 to 70,000 clones, roughly nine tenths seen once, with 6% to 8% in the top ten. CDR3 length: 17 amino acids. The sequenced sample consisted of peripheral blood. The clonotype comes from a human donor in a cohort sampled during active COVID-19. The chain is built from TRBV12-2 and TRBJ2-7; the table calls TRBD1, which could not be checked here. TRBV12-2 represents a pseudogene. CDR3 sequence reads: CASRFIAVNRDLYEQYF. Here the CDR3 DNA reads TGTGCAAGTCGCTTCATAGCCGTTAACAGGGACCTCTACGAGCAGTACTTC.